A single sample is the source of the 27 T cell receptor beta chains below, sequenced in a study of shared clonotypes between healthy human individuals. Sequencing was performed with immunoSEQ multiplex PCR; in TCRdb, only in-frame clones are kept and a portion is missing. The data hold roughly 1,500,000 clones, with 98% observed a single time. The material sequenced was naive CD4+ T cells sorted from blood. Specified subset: CD45RA+ positively selected. The receptor set was obtained from a man younger than 40 in good health.

This chain connects TRBV2 to TRBJ1-1, with TRBD1 matching 7 bases. The V segment lost 6 bases and the J segment 6 bases; nucleotides outside the gene matches: 4. The CDR3 extends over 12 amino acids. Germline loops: CDR1 SNHLY, CDR2 FYNNEI. CDR3 in DNA: TGTGCCAGCAGGAATGACAGGGCTGAAGCTTTCTTT. Residues: CASRNDRAEAFF.

The chain links TRBV7-2 to TRBJ2-7; the D gene is possibly TRBD2 (6 bases). V was trimmed by 1 base and J by 6 bases, leaving 10 bases between them. Looked up from germline, CDR1 is SGHTA and CDR2 is FQGNSA. There are 13 residues in the CDR3. CDR3 sequence (DNA): TGTGCCAGCAGCTTAGGCGGGGCGGTCGAGCAGTACTTC. Translating gives CASSLGGAVEQYF. Full variable domain (remainder filled in from reference TRBV7-2 and TRBJ2-7): GAGVSQSPSNKVTEKGKDVELRCDPISGHTALYWYRQSLGQGLEFLIYFQGNSAPDKSGLPSDRFSAERTGGSVSTLTIQRTQQEDSAVYLCASSLGGAVEQYFGPGTRLTVT.

V is TRBV6-5 and J is TRBJ2-7, with 10 bases matching TRBD1. CDR3 size: 14 residues. With V trimmed by 10 bases and J by 3 bases, 9 bases remained unmatched. Germline CDR1 and CDR2: MNHEY and SVGAGI. The CDR3 region has the DNA TGTGCCAACCTAACCGGGACAGGGGACTACGAGCAGTACTTC. This translates into CANLTGTGDYEQYF.

The rearrangement joins TRBV18 to TRBJ2-3; D is unclear. The CDR3 consists of 15 residues. Germline CDR1 KGHSH, CDR2 LQKENI. Trimming removed 2 bases from V and 2 bases from J, with 11 bases in between. CDR3 in DNA: TGTGCCAGCTCACCAAATCCCGCTTCCACAGATACGCAGTATTTT. Amino acids: CASSPNPASTDTQYF.

The genes are TRBV6-1 and TRBJ2-3; D perhaps matches TRBD2 (5 bases). Deletions cut 8 bases from V and 3 bases from J, with 12 bases between. This CDR3 has 13 amino acids. CDR1 MNHNS and CDR2 SASEGT come from the germline V gene. DNA of the CDR3: TGTGCCAGCGGTCGACTATGGACAGATACGCAGTATTTT. The encoded protein is CASGRLWTDTQYF.

V is TRBV4-3 and J is TRBJ2-1; the D gene is possibly TRBD1 (6 bases). Germline V CDR1 and CDR2: LGHNA, YSLEER. The V gene lost 0 bases and the J gene lost 7 bases, with 10 bases spanning the gap. The CDR3 totals 14 residues. CDR3 protein: CASSQEPTGNEQFF. DNA for the CDR3: TGCGCCAGCAGCCAAGAGCCCACAGGGAATGAGCAGTTCTTC.

The chain couples TRBV15 to TRBJ1-5; perhaps TRBD1 as D (6 bases). Germline lookup yields CDR1 LNHNV and CDR2 YYDKDF (reference sequence). The CDR3 covers 16 residues. V was cut by 1 base and J by 3 bases, with 13 bases left in between. CDR3 in DNA: TGTGCCACCAGCAGAGGTACAGGGACCTTCAATCAGCCCCAGCATTTT. Translation gives CATSRGTGTFNQPQHF.

The V call is TRBV5-5, the J call TRBJ2-7; D ambiguous. The CDR3 sequence is 12 residues long. Germline assignment: CDR1 SGHKS and CDR2 YYEKEE (reference sequence). Trimming pared 5 bases from V and 1 base from J, leaving 7 bases between. The CDR3 bases are TGTGCCAGCAGTAAAATATCCTACGAGCAGTACTTC. Translated, it gives CASSKISYEQYF.

A note on this clone: Within the sample, other DNA sequences also encode this same CDR3. The rearrangement uses TRBV9 and TRBJ2-2, with no clear D. Germline V gene sequence: CDR1 SGDLS, CDR2 YYNGEE. This CDR3 region has 12 residues. V lost 5 bases and J 3 bases, leaving 5 bases between the germline ends. In nucleotides, the CDR3 is TGTGCCAGCAGTTTATACACCGGGGAGCTGTTTTTT. Protein sequence: CASSLYTGELFF.

The rearrangement links TRBV10-3 to TRBJ1-4, with D unresolved. From germline, CDR1 is ENHRY and CDR2 SYGVKD. V shed 1 base and J shed 6 bases, with 9 bases lying between them. The CDR3 has 14 residues. CDR3 sequence reads: CAISEFGGDEKLFF. CDR3 DNA sequence: TGTGCCATCAGTGAGTTCGGTGGGGATGAAAAACTGTTTTTT.

The chain links TRBV5-6 to TRBJ1-2; unclear D gene. Germline V gives CDR1 SGHDT, CDR2 YYEEEE. V was cut by 0 bases and J by 4 bases, with 13 bases left in between. The CDR3 sequence is 15 residues long. CDR3 nucleotides: TGTGCCAGCAGCTTGGTTAAATCGGGCGGCTATGGCTACACCTTC. Its protein is CASSLVKSGGYGYTF.

The rearrangement uses TRBV28 and TRBJ2-7, with 8 bases aligning to TRBD1. V trimming: 6 bases; J trimming: 5 bases; junction bases outside the gene matches: 6. Germline V gene lookup returns CDR1 MDHEN and CDR2 SYDVKM. The CDR3 has 13 amino acids. CDR3 coding DNA: TGTGCCAGCAGGAGACAGGGGAGTGACGAGCAGTACTTC. This codes for CASRRQGSDEQYF.

The V and J genes are TRBV18 and TRBJ2-5; no clear D. Germline V CDR1 and CDR2: KGHSH, LQKENI. V was clipped by 2 bases and J by 3 bases, with 13 bases between them. This CDR3 comprises 15 residues. As DNA, the CDR3 is TGTGCCAGCTCACCAAGTTTGCGTGTTGAAGAGACCCAGTACTTC. It is translated as CASSPSLRVEETQYF.

Notes on this clone: Different DNA sequences within this sample yield the same CDR3. V usage is TRBV9 and J usage is TRBJ2-2; 9 nucleotides line up with TRBD1. Looked up from germline, CDR1 is SGDLS and CDR2 is YYNGEE. Germline trimming cut 0 bases from V and 5 bases from J; bases unmatched to any gene: 2. The CDR3 runs to 15 residues. CDR3 DNA sequence: TGTGCCAGCAGCGTAGTAGGGACAGGGACCGGGGAGCTGTTTTTT. Encoded protein: CASSVVGTGTGELFF.

This clone was counted once. The rearrangement joins TRBV7-6 to TRBJ2-2; D is undetermined. The CDR3 spans 21 residues. V lost 2 bases and J lost 4, with 29 bases in between. Germline values: CDR1 SGHVS, CDR2 FNYEAQ. The CDR3 DNA sequence: TGTGCCAGCAGCTTAAGTTTTTCGCCTACCATCCCGACCGTCGGCACCGGGGAGCTGTTTTTT. Its translation is CASSLSFSPTIPTVGTGELFF.

On this clone: This sample includes further DNA sequences coding for the same CDR3. This chain joins TRBV28 and TRBJ2-7; D unclear. Germline-derived CDR1 and CDR2 are MDHEN and SYDVKM. This CDR3 region has 12 residues. V was clipped by 3 bases and J by 2 bases, with 5 bases between them. The CDR3 coding sequence is TGTGCCAGCAGTTTGGTTGCCTACGAGCAGTACTTC. This translates into CASSLVAYEQYF.

This chain links TRBV7-9 with TRBJ1-4; D might be TRBD1 (5 bases). V shed 5 bases and J shed 7 bases, with 14 bases lying between them. The CDR3 length is 14 residues. Germline CDR1 reads SEHNR; CDR2 reads FQNEAQ (reference sequence). CDR3 nucleotide sequence: TGTGCCAGCAGCAGCCGGGACGAAGGTGAAAAACTGTTTTTT. It translates to CASSSRDEGEKLFF.

The chain joins TRBV9 to TRBJ1-3, with 7 bases that match TRBD1. The CDR3 totals 15 residues. J lost 0 bases, V lost 3 bases, and 3 bases had no gene match. Germline-derived CDR1 and CDR2 are SGDLS and YYNGEE. CDR3: CASSADRASGNTIYF. CDR3 DNA: TGTGCCAGCAGCGCCGACAGGGCCTCTGGAAACACCATATATTTT.

The chain employs TRBV4-1 and TRBJ2-2; no firm D call. V gave up 4 bases and J gave up 5 bases, with 11 bases separating them. CDR3 length equals 14 residues. CDR1 and CDR2 from the germline V gene are MGHRA and YSYEKL. The CDR3: CASSPIAMTGELFF. In nucleotides, the CDR3 is TGCGCCAGCAGCCCGATCGCAATGACCGGGGAGCTGTTTTTT.

This chain connects TRBV13 to TRBJ2-7, with 8 bases lining up with TRBD2. The germline V gene has CDR1 PRHDT and CDR2 FYEKMQ (reference sequence). V dropped 5 bases and J dropped 3; count of bases not matched to a gene: 12. The CDR3 consists of 16 residues. For the CDR3, the DNA is TGTGCCAGCAGCCCCCTGGTTAGCGGGAACATCTACGAGCAGTACTTC. Translating gives CASSPLVSGNIYEQYF.

V is TRBV18 and J is TRBJ1-1, with D tentatively TRBD1 (5 bases). V was trimmed by 2 bases and J by 0 bases, leaving 10 bases between them. Germline CDR1 KGHSH, CDR2 LQKENI. The length of the CDR3 is 15 residues. CDR3 DNA: TGTGCCAGCTCACCAGGGGCAGCCATGAACACTGAAGCTTTCTTT. Protein sequence: CASSPGAAMNTEAFF.

This chain uses TRBV9 with TRBJ1-4; D call uncertain. This CDR3 has 15 amino acids. Germline V gene lookup returns CDR1 SGDLS and CDR2 YYNGEE. V shed 5 bases and J shed 0 bases, with 11 bases lying between them. The CDR3 here is CASSGSGTTNEKLFF. CDR3 bases: TGTGCCAGCAGTGGATCAGGAACAACTAATGAAAAACTGTTTTTT.

The rearrangement uses TRBV28 and TRBJ1-2; unclear D gene. V dropped 1 base and J dropped 4 bases, with 13 bases sitting between them. Germline V lookup: CDR1 MDHEN, CDR2 SYDVKM. The CDR3 consists of 15 residues. CDR3 residues: CASSLYSGEGYGYTF. CDR3 coding DNA: TGTGCCAGCAGTTTATACTCCGGGGAGGGCTATGGCTACACCTTC.

The V call is TRBV28, the J call TRBJ1-5; a weak D match, TRBD1 (6 bases). The germline CDR1 and CDR2 sequences are MDHEN and SYDVKM. This CDR3 region has 15 residues. Trimming left V 7 bases short and J 3 bases short, with 16 bases between. The CDR3 reads CASTTAGALNQPQHF. The CDR3 coding sequence is TGTGCCAGCACCACTGCAGGGGCACTCAATCAGCCCCAGCATTTT.

In its sample, this clone was seen once. J is TRBJ2-5 and V is TRBV7-9, with 10 bases aligning to TRBD1. The germline gives CDR1 SEHNR, CDR2 FQNEAQ (reference sequence). The CDR3 runs to 16 residues. The V segment lost 5 bases and the J segment 5 bases; nucleotides outside the gene matches: 11. The CDR3 region has the DNA TGTGCCAGCAGCCCTACTGACAGGGGGCCTCGGGAGACCCAGTACTTC. It is translated as CASSPTDRGPRETQYF.

The chain carries TRBV27 and TRBJ2-7, with D hard to call. Looked up from germline, CDR1 is MNHEY and CDR2 is SMNVEV (reference sequence). V was cut by 5 bases and J by 6 bases, with 14 bases left in between. There are 13 residues in the CDR3. CDR3 amino acids: CASSLKPFSEQYF. In nucleotides, the CDR3 is TGTGCCAGCAGTCTCAAACCCTTCAGCGAGCAGTACTTC.

Written as DNA, the CDR3 is TGCGCCAGCAGCTCCGGGAGGAGTAGCGGGTTCCAAGAGACCCAGTACTTC. Translation gives CASSSGRSSGFQETQYF. The chain carries TRBV5-1 and TRBJ2-5; 7 nucleotides agree with TRBD2. This CDR3 comprises 17 residues. J was trimmed by 1 base and V by 3 bases; bases with no gene match: 12. The germline V gene encodes CDR1 SGHRS and CDR2 YFSETQ.